This T cell receptor (beta chain) was sequenced in a study of blood T cell repertoires in COVID-19. Study summary: Acute and convalescent COVID-19 samples came from the United States, Italy and Spain. Nucleic acid was either cDNA or gDNA, and it came from T cells, B-cell-depleted T cells, or PBMCs.

Original processing methods: Amplifying reference gene primers gave estimates of nucleated cell counts. Using immunoSEQ multiplex PCR, the repertoire was profiled, and TCRdb retains in-frame clones only, with some absent. V, J and clone size are taken as reported in that table, and D and trimming were inferred from the DNA itself. Of around 290,000 clones in the sample, 91% were seen once. Trimming shortened V by 2 bases and J by 6 bases, and 7 bases separated the two germline ends. The length of the CDR3 is 13 residues. Seattle-derived patients entered the study during active infection and were followed longitudinally.

The rearrangement joins TRBV12-3 or TRBV12-4 to TRBJ2-2; possible D gene TRBD1, 5 bases. This receptor was taken from a woman aged 25 to 39 with COVID-19, enrolled during active disease. The sequenced material came from peripheral blood. The CDR3 DNA sequence: TGTGCCAGCAGTTTAAGGGGCCCCGGGGAGCTGTTTTTT. Amino acids: CASSLRGPGELFF.